This entry lists 16 T cell receptor beta chains sequenced from one sample in a study of T cell responses to AZD1222 COVID-19 vaccine. The protocol was immunoSEQ multiplex PCR, while the TCRdb copy is restricted to in-frame clones and leaves out a portion. Seen here are about 150,000 clones, approximately 86% observed once, and the top ten hold approximately 7%. The sequencing here drew on peripheral blood, taken after recovery from COVID-19. These receptors all come from an adult who had recovered from COVID-19.

The chain combines TRBV12-5 with TRBJ1-2; D gene ambiguous. The CDR3 covers 13 residues. Deletions cut 3 bases from V and 0 bases from J, with 5 bases between. Germline assignment: CDR1 LGHNT and CDR2 FRNRAP. The CDR3 is CASGFYTNYGYTF. The DNA of the CDR3 is TGTGCTAGTGGTTTTTATACTAACTATGGCTACACCTTC.

The chain uses TRBV9 and TRBJ2-7; D is perhaps TRBD1 or TRBD2 (5 bases each). CDR3 length: 15 amino acids. The V and J ends lost 1 base and 4 bases respectively, with 15 bases between them. Germline loops: CDR1 SGDLS, CDR2 YYNGEE. The DNA for the CDR3 is TGTGCCAGCAGCGTATCTGGATTTGGGGGTTACGAGCAGTACTTC. It specifies CASSVSGFGGYEQYF.

The CDR3 nucleotides are TGTGCCAGCCGAACCCCGGGACTTCCGACAGCCGGGGAGCTGTTTTTT. Translation: CASRTPGLPTAGELFF. The chain carries TRBV7-9 and TRBJ2-2; D might be TRBD2 (6 bases). Trimming took 8 bases from V and 6 from J, leaving 22 bases between them. CDR3 length: 16 amino acids. Looked up from germline, CDR1 is SEHNR and CDR2 is FQNEAQ (reference sequence).

CDR3: CASSDRTLGESYNEQFF. CDR3 sequence (DNA): TGTGCCAGCAGTGACCGTACTTTGGGGGAGTCCTACAATGAGCAGTTCTTC. The V and J genes are TRBV6-1 and TRBJ2-1; D possibly matches TRBD1 or TRBD2 (5 bases each). Germline V gene lookup returns CDR1 MNHNS and CDR2 SASEGT. The V gene lost 3 bases and the J gene lost 1 base, with 16 bases spanning the gap. CDR3 length: 17 amino acids.

This clone has just one count. V gene TRBV7-2 combines with J gene TRBJ1-6; D unclear. Germline CDR1 reads SGHTA; CDR2 reads FQGNSA. The V end lost 0 bases, the J end lost 7 bases, and 13 bases lay between the germline ends. The CDR3 runs to 16 residues. DNA for the CDR3: TGTGCCAGCAGCTTAGCCGGGAGAACCCTAAATTCACCCCTCCACTTT. Translating gives CASSLAGRTLNSPLHF.

This chain joins TRBV5-1 and TRBJ2-2; 8 bases line up with TRBD2. J was trimmed by 9 bases and V by 4 bases; bases with no gene match: 14. Germline V gene sequence: CDR1 SGHRS, CDR2 YFSETQ. The length of the CDR3 is 16 residues. CDR3 in amino acids: CASSPGGPRGHRELFF. CDR3 coding DNA: TGCGCCAGCAGCCCGGGGGGGCCTAGGGGTCATCGGGAGCTGTTTTTT.

In its sample, this clone was seen once. This chain links TRBV28 with TRBJ2-1; D is unclear. The CDR3 contains 12 residues. CDR1 MDHEN and CDR2 SYDVKM come from the germline V gene. Trimming removed 3 bases at V and 10 bases at J, with 10 bases between. The CDR3 coding sequence is TGTGCCAGCAGTTTCCCTTTTCGGGAGCAGTTCTTC. Translating it yields CASSFPFREQFF.

The chain uses TRBV29-1 and TRBJ2-7, with a tentative D call TRBD2 (6 bases). V lost 6 bases, J lost 2 bases, and 14 bases lay in between. The CDR3 sequence is 13 residues long. Per germline, CDR1 SQVTM and CDR2 ANQGSEA. CDR3 nucleotide sequence: TGCAGCGTCACCGGGACTGGAGCCTACGAGCAGTACTTC. It specifies CSVTGTGAYEQYF.

The chain recombines TRBV10-1 with TRBJ2-5; D possibly matches TRBD1 or TRBD2 (6 bases each). The CDR3 consists of 13 residues. Per germline, CDR1 WNHNN and CDR2 SYGVQD (reference sequence). The V gene lost 3 bases and the J gene lost 4 bases, with 9 bases spanning the gap. CDR3 region: CASSEGGGETQYF. CDR3 bases: TGCGCCAGCAGTGAAGGGGGAGGAGAGACCCAGTACTTC.

This clone was counted a single time. The genes are TRBV28 and TRBJ2-7; D is uncertain. CDR1 and CDR2 from the germline V gene are MDHEN and SYDVKM. V lost 5 bases, J lost 2 bases, and 16 bases lay in between. The CDR3 runs 15 residues. The CDR3 is CASSRYDTRTYEQYF. Written as DNA, the CDR3 is TGTGCCAGCAGTCGGTATGACACTCGAACCTACGAGCAGTACTTC.

J is TRBJ1-2 and V is TRBV25-1; possible D gene TRBD1, 5 bases. The CDR3 length is 13 residues. Between the trimmed V and J ends, which lost 0 bases and 9 bases, there was a span of 11 bases. Germline-derived CDR1 and CDR2 are MGHDK and SYGVNS. The CDR3 bases are TGTGCCAGCAGTGAATATAAACAGGCTCGCTACACCTTC. Its protein is CASSEYKQARYTF.

V and J are TRBV3-1 (or the pseudogene TRBV3-2) and TRBJ2-7, with TRBD2 matching over 8 bases. The ends lost 2 bases at V and 2 bases at J; junction bases unmatched: 5. The CDR3 runs to 15 residues. Germline-derived CDR1 and CDR2 are LGHDT and YNNKEL (reference sequence). CDR3 residues: CASSQTSGGTYEQYF. The DNA for the CDR3 is TGTGCCAGCAGCCAAACTAGCGGCGGGACCTACGAGCAGTACTTC.

The chain is built from TRBV7-9 and TRBJ2-1; 14 bases agree with TRBD2. Germline CDR1 and CDR2: SEHNR and FQNEAQ (reference sequence). The CDR3 is 17 residues long. The V gene end was trimmed by 4 bases and the J gene end by 8 bases; junction bases not matched to a gene: 10. As DNA, the CDR3 is TGTGCCAGCAGCTCACCTCTCGGGACTAGCGGGAGCTATGAGCAGTTCTTC. Translating it yields CASSSPLGTSGSYEQFF.

The chain joins TRBV3-1 (or the pseudogene TRBV3-2) to TRBJ1-2, with TRBD1 matching 10 bases. CDR1 is LGHDT, CDR2 YNNKEL, per germline (reference sequence). The CDR3 consists of 15 residues. The ends lost 2 bases at V and 8 bases at J; junction bases unmatched: 8. CDR3 sequence: CASSQYTGTGDGYTF. In nucleotides, the CDR3 is TGTGCCAGCAGCCAATACACCGGGACAGGGGACGGCTACACCTTC.

The CDR3 region has the DNA TGCGCCAGCAGTGAGTCGGGGGCAAATCAGTTCTTC. This encodes CASSESGANQFF. The rearrangement links TRBV10-2 to TRBJ2-1; D is perhaps TRBD1 (6 bases). Trimming stripped 0 bases from V and 13 bases from J, with 10 bases between. This CDR3 is 12 amino acids long. CDR1 is WSHSY, CDR2 SAAADI, per germline.

V usage is TRBV2 and J usage is TRBJ1-2, with a possible D match to TRBD1 (5 bases). Germline V lookup: CDR1 SNHLY, CDR2 FYNNEI. CDR3 length: 13 residues. Between the trimmed V and J ends, which lost 6 bases and 7 bases, there was a span of 15 bases. CDR3 sequence: CASRGLQYVGYTF. Here the CDR3 DNA reads TGTGCCAGCAGGGGACTCCAATACGTTGGCTACACCTTC. The full variable domain, in which reference TRBV2 and TRBJ1-2 provide the parts outside the CDR3, is EPEVTQTPSHQVTQMGQEVILRCVPISNHLYFYWYRQILGQKVEFLVSFYNNEISEKSEIFDDQFSVERPDGSNFTLKIRSTKLEDSAMYFCASRGLQYVGYTFGSGTRLTVV.